This T cell receptor beta chain was sequenced in a study of blood T cell repertoires in COVID-19. Study-level background: Collection of acute and convalescent COVID-19 samples took place in the United States, Italy and Spain. Nucleic acid was either cDNA or gDNA, and it came from T cells, B-cell-depleted T cells, or PBMCs.

Original handling: Cell counts per sample came from amplifying reference gene primers. Measured with immunoSEQ multiplex PCR; TCRdb has only the in-frame clones, and not every one. V and J calls and clone size are as listed in that table; D and trimming were resolved from the DNA. The sample comprises 180,000 or so clones, over 75% of which are singletons, and just under 2.5% rests with the top ten. The source is a man between 35 and 55 years old with active or convalescent COVID-19. The specimen sequenced was peripheral blood.

CDR3: CASSITSGGMYEQYF. The CDR3 region has the DNA TGTGCCAGCAGCATCACTAGCGGGGGGATGTACGAGCAGTACTTC. The genes are TRBV7-3 and TRBJ2-7; 12 bases match TRBD2. The CDR3 is made up of 15 amino acids. The V segment lost 5 bases and the J segment 4 bases; nucleotides outside the gene matches: 6. CDR1 is SGHTA and CDR2 is FQGTGA in the germline V gene.